This T cell receptor beta chain was sequenced during a study of cytomegalovirus exposure and HLA in healthy donors. Germline CDR1 is MNHEY and CDR2 is SMNVEV (reference sequence). With 1 base removed from V and 7 bases from J, the gap between germline ends came to 13 bases. This CDR3 is 15 amino acids long. Study results and limitations: The tendency of first-cohort TCR clusters to co-occur in the roughly 110 validation repertoires was the finding of a later analysis.

This clone came up once. Its target is unknown. Using immunoSEQ multiplex PCR, the repertoire was profiled, and TCRdb retains in-frame clones only, with some absent. This table holds roughly 260,000 clones, around nine tenths found once. The sequenced sample was PBMCs. This TCR came from a man younger than 30 in good health and CMV-seronegative. The rearrangement joins TRBV27 to TRBJ1-4; weak D call: TRBD1 (6 bases). CDR3 sequence: CASSLWGLQGEKLFF. Written as DNA, the CDR3 is TGTGCCAGCAGTTTATGGGGGCTACAAGGTGAAAAACTGTTTTTT.